The rows below give T cell receptor beta chains drawn from one sample of a study of neurological immune-mediated disorders. TCRdb analysed the 5' RACE reads with MiXCR anew, one entry per CDR3 protein. The sample shows roughly 50,000 distinct CDR3 sequences, approximately 11% of them seen only once. The specimen sequenced was PBMCs. These receptors were taken from a male donor with HTLV-1-associated myelopathy (HAM/TSP). Both conserved end residues are trimmed from each CDR3. Each record gives: clone size, V gene, CDR3 protein. Rows may omit the clone size; those that give it use once, few, many or a size class.

many	TRBV4-3	ASSQGRGGQETQY
-	TRBV6-6	ASSFSQETQY
many	TRBV28	ASSLLGTEAF
many	TRBV20-1	SARDLGRDYTEAF
many	TRBV10-3	AISGGTSGGPAYNEQF
many	TRBV5-5	ASSRKIDGTYEQY
many	TRBV10-3	AIRGTAQGYGYT
many	TRBV9	ASSVGQGSTDTQY
many	TRBV5-1	ASSLARGGAEAF
many	TRBV2	SSGTGVSEQY
-	TRBV5-1	ASSLDLGVSGEQY
few	TRBV20-1	SAEPIGGQETQY
many	TRBV20-1	SAPDSQNTGELF
many	TRBV6-2/TRBV6-3	ASSELLDTQY
many	TRBV7-9	ASSLYPKETQY
many	TRBV10-2	ASSDGSNQPQH
many	TRBV5-5	ASSLTVNTGELF
many	TRBV4-1	ASSLDRANSPLH
many	TRBV6-5	ASSPGGEQF
many	TRBV24-1	VTSDRVLGTDGYT
many	TRBV18	ASSPQGDQTYEQY
few	TRBV6-6	ASSYLLAASTDTQY
many	TRBV5-1	ASSLAVGGPQETQY
medium-sized	TRBV7-8	ASSRGGSNEQY
many	TRBV7-2	ASSKGHVNTEAF
-	TRBV27	ASRSGLLYQETQY
few	TRBV7-2	ASSLPRVNSPLH
many	TRBV12-3/TRBV12-4	ASSALYEQF
many	TRBV6-4	ASSMGPRHTDTQY
-	TRBV7-7	ASSLEAGATDTQY
many	TRBV6-2/TRBV6-3	ASSYGWGRTDTQY
many	TRBV28	ASRGGQGTYEQY
many	TRBV20-1	SARDGAGRQPQH
many	TRBV20-1	SARSGRGPGNEQF
many	TRBV12-3/TRBV12-4	ASSLTSGGAIDTQY
many	TRBV5-1	ASSLDAGGYNEQF
-	TRBV4-3	AISRSQCTGNTIY
many	TRBV20-1	SGERGLDGYT
-	TRBV6-2/TRBV6-3	ASRLGLALGEQY
many	TRBV6-2/TRBV6-3	GAGTLTYEQY
many	TRBV20-1	SAAGGPQPQH
many	TRBV20-1	SARDGQREGLEQY
many	TRBV6-5	ASSFRDITEAF
many	TRBV7-9	ASSLVAGYEQY
many	TRBV5-1	ASSSGQSTDTQY
many	TRBV18	ASSGQANTEAF
many	TRBV12-3/TRBV12-4	ASSRRFEQY
many	TRBV12-3/TRBV12-4	ASSKRGGPTNEQY
many	TRBV5-5	ASSLAPQGAYEQY
many	TRBV7-2	ASRRRGGTSGGTDTQY
many	TRBV11-2	ASSHDWGNTEAF
many	TRBV5-1	ASSFFLTREQETQY
many	TRBV4-3	ASSQDLGDTGELF
many	TRBV29-1	SVPGLDIYEQY
many	TRBV7-9	ASSSTGVNEKLF